Below, one T cell receptor beta chain is given with its context. Its matching antigen is unknown. This CDR3 is built from 12 residues. Trimming shortened V by 0 bases and J by 5 bases, and 3 bases separated the two germline ends. Germline CDR1 reads SGDLS; CDR2 reads YYNGEE. Separate from the roughly 720-subject first cohort, the roughly 120-subject validation cohort was the one that the donors belonged to. This record comes from a study of cytomegalovirus exposure and HLA in healthy donors. TCRdb's table, derived via immunoSEQ multiplex PCR, lists solely in-frame clones and lacks some. The sample consists of about 84,000 clones, approximately 91% of them appearing once. The study, taken as a whole, reports: Some TCR beta chains (about 170 of them) were listed as cytomegalovirus-associated.

The sample comprised PBMCs. The J gene is TRBJ1-5, the V gene TRBV9; D uncertain. The source is a man aged 25-45 years in good health and CMV-seronegative. The CDR3 reads CASSVGDQPQHF. DNA of the CDR3: TGTGCCAGCAGCGTAGGAGATCAGCCCCAGCATTTT. Combining the CDR3 with reference TRBV9 and TRBJ1-5 gives the whole variable domain DSGVTQTPKHLITATGQRVTLRCSPRSGDLSVYWYQQSLDQGLQFLIQYYNGEERAKGNILERFSAQQFPDLHSELNLSSLELGDSALYFCASSVGDQPQHFGDGTRLSIL.